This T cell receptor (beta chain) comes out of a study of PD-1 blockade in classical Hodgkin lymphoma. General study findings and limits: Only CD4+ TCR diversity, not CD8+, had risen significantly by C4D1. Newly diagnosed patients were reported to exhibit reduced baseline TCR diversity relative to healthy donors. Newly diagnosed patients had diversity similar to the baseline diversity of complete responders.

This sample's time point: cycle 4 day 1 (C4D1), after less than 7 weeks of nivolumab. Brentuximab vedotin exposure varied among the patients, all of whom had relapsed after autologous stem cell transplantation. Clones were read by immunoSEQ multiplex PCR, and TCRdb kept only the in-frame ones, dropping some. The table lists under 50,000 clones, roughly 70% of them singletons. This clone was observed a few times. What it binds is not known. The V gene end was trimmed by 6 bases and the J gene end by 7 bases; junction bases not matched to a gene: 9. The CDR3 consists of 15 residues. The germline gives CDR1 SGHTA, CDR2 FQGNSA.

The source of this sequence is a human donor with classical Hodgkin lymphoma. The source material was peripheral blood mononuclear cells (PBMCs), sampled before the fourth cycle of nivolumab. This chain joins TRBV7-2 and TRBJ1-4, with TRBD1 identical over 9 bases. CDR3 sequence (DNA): TGTGCCAGCAGTTTCGGACAGGGGCTGGGTGAAAAACTGTTTTTT. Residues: CASSFGQGLGEKLFF.